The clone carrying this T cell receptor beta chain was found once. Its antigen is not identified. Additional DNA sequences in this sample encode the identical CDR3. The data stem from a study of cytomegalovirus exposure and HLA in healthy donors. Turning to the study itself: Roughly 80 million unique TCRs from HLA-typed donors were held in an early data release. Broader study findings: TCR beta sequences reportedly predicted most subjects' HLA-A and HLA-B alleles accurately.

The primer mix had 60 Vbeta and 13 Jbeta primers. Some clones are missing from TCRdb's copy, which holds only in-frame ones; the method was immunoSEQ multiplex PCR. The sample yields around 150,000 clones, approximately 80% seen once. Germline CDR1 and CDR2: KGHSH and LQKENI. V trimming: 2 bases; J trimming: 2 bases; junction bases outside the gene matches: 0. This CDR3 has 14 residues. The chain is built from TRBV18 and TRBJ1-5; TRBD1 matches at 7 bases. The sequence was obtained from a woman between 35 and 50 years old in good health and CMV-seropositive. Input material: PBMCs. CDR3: CASSPTGGNQPQHF. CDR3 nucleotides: TGTGCCAGCTCACCAACAGGGGGCAATCAGCCCCAGCATTTT.